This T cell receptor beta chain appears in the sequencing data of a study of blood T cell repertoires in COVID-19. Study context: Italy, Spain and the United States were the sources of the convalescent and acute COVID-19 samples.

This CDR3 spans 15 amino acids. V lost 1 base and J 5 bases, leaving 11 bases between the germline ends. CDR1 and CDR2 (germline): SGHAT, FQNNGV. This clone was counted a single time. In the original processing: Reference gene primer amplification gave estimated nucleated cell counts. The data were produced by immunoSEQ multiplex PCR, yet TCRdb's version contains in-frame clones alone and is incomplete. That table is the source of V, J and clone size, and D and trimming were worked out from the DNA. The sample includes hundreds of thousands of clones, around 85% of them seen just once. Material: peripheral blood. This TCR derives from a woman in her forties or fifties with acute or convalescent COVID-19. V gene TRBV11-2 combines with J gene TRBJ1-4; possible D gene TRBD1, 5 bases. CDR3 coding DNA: TGTGCCAGCAGCTTAGGGGGGGTAGCCAATGAAAAACTGTTTTTT. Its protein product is CASSLGGVANEKLFF.